This T cell receptor (beta chain) was documented in a study of monozygotic twins with inflammatory bowel disease. Study-level results: For IBD patients, clonotypes shared with others were fewer than for healthy twins, especially with disease activity.

Worth noting for this clonotype: Its antigen is not known.

CDR1 is LGHDT and CDR2 is YNNKEL in the germline V gene (reference sequence). There are 18 residues in the CDR3. Incorporation of UMIs carrying a 6-nucleotide sample barcode was performed by template switching. Each CDR3 protein gets one entry in TCRdb, which reprocessed the 5' RACE reads and gives no DNA. The table lists over 200,000 distinct CDR3 sequences. The source of this sequence is a human donor with ulcerative colitis or Crohn's disease, or a healthy co-twin of an affected twin (not recorded which). The material sequenced was blood. The V and J genes are TRBV3-1 and TRBJ2-4; TCRdb's D gene call, TRBD2, goes unchecked for lack of DNA. Here the CDR3 reads CASSLTSGGAGAKNIQYF.